This TCR beta chain was captured in a study of T cell responses to AZD1222 COVID-19 vaccine. Study background: Second-dose intervals near 4 or 12 weeks were combined. Points from the study as a whole: Seropositivity was recorded at baseline in only a handful of AZD1222 recipients.

Produced via immunoSEQ multiplex PCR; TCRdb's table is partial and in-frame only. The sample consists of 150,000 to 200,000 clones, almost 90% of them appearing once. This CDR3 has 10 residues. The V and J ends lost 1 base and 6 bases respectively, with 3 bases between them. Germline V CDR1 and CDR2: GTSNPN, SVGIG (reference sequence). Details on this clone: Its antigen is unidentified.

The chain has TRBV30 and TRBJ1-2; D is undetermined. This clonotype originated in an adult in good health. The sequenced sample was peripheral blood, obtained on day 0 of AZD1222 vaccination. The DNA of the CDR3 is TGTGCCTGGAGTGGTGATGGCTACACCTTC. Translated, it gives CAWSGDGYTF.